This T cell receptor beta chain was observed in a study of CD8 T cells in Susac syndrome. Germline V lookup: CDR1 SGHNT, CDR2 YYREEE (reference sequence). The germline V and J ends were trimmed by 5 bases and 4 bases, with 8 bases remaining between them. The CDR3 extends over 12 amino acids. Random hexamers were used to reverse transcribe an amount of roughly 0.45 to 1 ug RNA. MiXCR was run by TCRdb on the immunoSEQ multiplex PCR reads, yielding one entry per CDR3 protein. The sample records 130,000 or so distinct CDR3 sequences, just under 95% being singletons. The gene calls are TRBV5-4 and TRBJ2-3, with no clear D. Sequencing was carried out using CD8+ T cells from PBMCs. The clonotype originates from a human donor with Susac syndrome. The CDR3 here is CASRKAADTQYF. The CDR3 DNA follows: TGTGCCAGCAGAAAGGCGGCAGATACGCAGTATTTT.